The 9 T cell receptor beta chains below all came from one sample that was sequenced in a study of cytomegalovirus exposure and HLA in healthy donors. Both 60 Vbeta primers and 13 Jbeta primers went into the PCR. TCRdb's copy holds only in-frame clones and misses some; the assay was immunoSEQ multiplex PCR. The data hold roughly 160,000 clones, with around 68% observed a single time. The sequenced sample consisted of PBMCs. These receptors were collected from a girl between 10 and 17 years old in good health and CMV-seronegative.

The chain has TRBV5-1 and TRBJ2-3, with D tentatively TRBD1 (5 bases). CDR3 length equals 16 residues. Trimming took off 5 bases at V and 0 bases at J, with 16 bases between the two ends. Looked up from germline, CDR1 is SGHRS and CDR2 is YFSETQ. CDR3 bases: TGCGCCAGCAGTCGAAGACAGACCCCTAGCACAGATACGCAGTATTTT. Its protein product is CASSRRQTPSTDTQYF.

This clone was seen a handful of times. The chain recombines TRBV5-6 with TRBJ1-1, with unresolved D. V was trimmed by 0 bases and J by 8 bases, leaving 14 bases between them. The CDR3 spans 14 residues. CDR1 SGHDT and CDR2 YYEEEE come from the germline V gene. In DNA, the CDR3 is TGTGCCAGCAGCTTGGTAGCAGATCGGGAAGAAGCTTTCTTT. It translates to CASSLVADREEAFF.

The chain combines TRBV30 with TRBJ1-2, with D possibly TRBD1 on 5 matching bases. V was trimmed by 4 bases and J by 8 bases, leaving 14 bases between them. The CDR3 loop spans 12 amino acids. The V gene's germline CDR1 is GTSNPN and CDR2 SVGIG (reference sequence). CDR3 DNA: TGTGCCTGGACACAGGTAATAGGAGGCTACACCTTC. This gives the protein CAWTQVIGGYTF.

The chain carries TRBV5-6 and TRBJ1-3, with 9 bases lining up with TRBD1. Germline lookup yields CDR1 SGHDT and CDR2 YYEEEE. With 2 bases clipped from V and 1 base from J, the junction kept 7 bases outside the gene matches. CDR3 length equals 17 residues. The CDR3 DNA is TGTGCCAGCAGCTTCCTTTTTGGGACAGGGTCTGGAAACACCATATATTTT. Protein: CASSFLFGTGSGNTIYF.

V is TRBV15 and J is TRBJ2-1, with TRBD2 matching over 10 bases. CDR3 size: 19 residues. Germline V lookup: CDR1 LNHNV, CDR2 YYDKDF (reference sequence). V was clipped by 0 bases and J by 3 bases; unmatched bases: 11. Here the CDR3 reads CATSRDLGSGGPNYNEQFF. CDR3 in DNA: TGTGCCACCAGCAGAGATCTTGGTAGCGGGGGGCCTAACTACAATGAGCAGTTCTTC.

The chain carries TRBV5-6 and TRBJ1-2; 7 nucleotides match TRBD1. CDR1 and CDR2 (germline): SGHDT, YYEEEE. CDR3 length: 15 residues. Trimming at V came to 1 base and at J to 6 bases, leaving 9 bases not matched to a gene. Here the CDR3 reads CASSLFVHQGDGYTF. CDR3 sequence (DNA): TGTGCCAGCAGCTTGTTCGTCCATCAGGGGGATGGCTACACCTTC.

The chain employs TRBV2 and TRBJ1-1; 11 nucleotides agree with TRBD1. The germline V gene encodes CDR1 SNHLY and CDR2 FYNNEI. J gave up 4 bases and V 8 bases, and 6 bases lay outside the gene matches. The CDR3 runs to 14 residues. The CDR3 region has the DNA TGTGCCAGCCCCCCGGGACAGGGGGGCACTGAAGCTTTCTTT. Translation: CASPPGQGGTEAFF.

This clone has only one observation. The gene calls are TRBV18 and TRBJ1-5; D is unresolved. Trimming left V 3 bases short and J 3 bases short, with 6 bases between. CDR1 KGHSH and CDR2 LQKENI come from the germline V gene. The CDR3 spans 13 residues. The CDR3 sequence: CASSPADNQPQHF. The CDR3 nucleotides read TGTGCCAGCTCACCGGCAGACAATCAGCCCCAGCATTTT.

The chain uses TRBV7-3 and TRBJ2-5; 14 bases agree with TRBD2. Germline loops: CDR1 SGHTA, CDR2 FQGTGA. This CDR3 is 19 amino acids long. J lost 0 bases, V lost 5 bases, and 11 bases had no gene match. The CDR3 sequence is CASSQAGTSGGPYQETQYF. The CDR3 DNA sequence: TGTGCCAGCAGCCAGGCCGGGACTAGCGGGGGCCCGTACCAAGAGACCCAGTACTTC.